This entry lists 6 T cell receptor beta chains sequenced from one sample in a study of T cells after yellow fever vaccination. Each CDR3 protein gets one entry after TCRdb re-called the 5' RACE reads with MiXCR. The sample lists some 100,000 distinct CDR3 sequences, about 7% occurring once. Sequenced material: CD4+ T cells sorted from PBMCs, taken roughly 47 days after the first yellow fever vaccination. These receptors were taken from a man between 18 and 35 years old who received the YFV17D yellow fever vaccine.

This clonotype was counted many times. V gene TRBV3-1 combines with J gene TRBJ2-1, with unresolved D. CDR3 size: 14 residues. In germline, CDR1 is LGHDT, CDR2 YNNKEL (reference sequence). V lost 4 bases and J lost 3, with 10 bases in between. The CDR3 reads CASSPSGRYNEQFF. The CDR3 bases are TGTGCCAGCAGCCCGAGTGGCCGCTACAATGAGCAGTTCTTC.

This clonotype was seen more than once but under ten times. The V call is TRBV29-1, the J call TRBJ2-3; no definite D call. Trimming removed 0 bases at V and 3 bases at J, with 7 bases between. This CDR3 region has 13 residues. In germline, CDR1 is SQVTM, CDR2 ANQGSEA. This CDR3 is CSVEDPPTDTQYF. The CDR3 DNA follows: TGCAGCGTTGAAGATCCACCAACAGATACGCAGTATTTT.

This clonotype was found many times. J is TRBJ2-3 and V is TRBV6-2 or TRBV6-3, with a weak D call TRBD2 (6 bases). The CDR3 runs 14 residues. CDR1 is MNHEY and CDR2 is SVGEGT in the germline V gene. V was clipped by 5 bases and J by 3 bases, with 12 bases between them. CDR3 protein: CASSHGTPTDTQYF. The CDR3 DNA is TGTGCCAGCAGTCACGGGACTCCGACAGATACGCAGTATTTT.

The J gene is TRBJ1-5, the V gene TRBV6-1; D remains ambiguous. Per germline, CDR1 MNHNS and CDR2 SASEGT. The CDR3 has 17 amino acids. The germline V and J ends were trimmed by 5 bases and 1 base, with 18 bases remaining between them. CDR3: CASSRAGIYGSNQPQHF. The CDR3 region has the DNA TGTGCCAGCAGTCGAGCGGGGATTTACGGCAGCAATCAGCCCCAGCATTTT.

This clonotype was seen at least ten times. The gene calls are TRBV11-3 and TRBJ2-1, with TRBD2 as a possible D gene (6 bases). The CDR3 covers 12 residues. The germline V gene has CDR1 SGHNT and CDR2 YENEEA. V gave up 8 bases and J gave up 14 bases, with 19 bases separating them. The CDR3 reads CASGNAGTLKFF. The CDR3, as DNA: TGTGCCAGCGGGAACGCCGGGACTTTGAAGTTCTTC. The full variable domain, with the rest looked up from reference TRBV11-3 and TRBJ2-1, is EAGVVQSPRYKIIEKKQPVAFWCNPISGHNTLYWYLQNLGQGPELLIRYENEEAVDDSQLPKDRFSAERLKGVDSTLKIQPAELGDSAVYLCASGNAGTLKFFGPGTRLTVL.

This clonotype has ten or more counts. This sequence joins TRBV3-1 and TRBJ2-7; 9 nucleotides line up with TRBD2. CDR1 is LGHDT, CDR2 YNNKEL, per germline (reference sequence). The V segment lost 5 bases and the J segment 6 bases; nucleotides outside the gene matches: 14. The CDR3 covers 16 residues. The CDR3 loop is CASSDHYRLAAGEQYF. CDR3 bases: TGTGCCAGCAGCGACCACTACCGACTAGCGGCCGGCGAGCAGTACTTC.